The source of this TCR beta chain is a study of graft-versus-host responses after intestinal transplantation. The CDR3 runs 13 residues. Trimming pared 4 bases from V and 11 bases from J, leaving 15 bases between. CDR1 MDHEN and CDR2 SYDVKM come from the germline V gene. Clones were read by immunoSEQ multiplex PCR, and TCRdb kept only the in-frame ones, dropping some. The table shows approximately 85,000 clones, with approximately 95% occurring only once. This clone was picked up one time. Its antigen is not identified. The origin of this receptor is a human donor who was the organ donor for an intestinal transplant. This chain links TRBV28 with TRBJ1-5, with D unclear. The sequencing used unstimulated CD8+ T cells sorted from spleen or lymph node cells, collected before transplant. CDR3: CASSWPTQMAQHF. The CDR3 nucleotides are TGTGCCAGCAGTTGGCCCACCCAGATGGCCCAGCATTTT. Based on the CDR3 plus reference TRBV28 and TRBJ1-5, the full variable domain is DVKVTQSSRYLVKRTGEKVFLECVQDMDHENMFWYRQDPGLGLRLIYFSYDVKMKEKGDIPEGYSVSREKKERFSLILESASTNQTSMYLCASSWPTQMAQHFGDGTRLSIL.